One TCR beta chain is described in this entry. This sample is part of a study of blood T cell repertoires in COVID-19. The wider study: Acute and convalescent COVID-19 samples came from the United States, Italy and Spain. Sources were T cells, B-cell-depleted T cells, or PBMCs; the material itself was cDNA or gDNA.

This CDR3 has 17 residues. The germline V gene has CDR1 MGHRA and CDR2 YSYEKL. The V and J ends lost 2 bases and 4 bases, in that order; junction bases with no gene match: 10. As originally analysed: By means of reference gene primer amplification, nucleated cell counts were estimated. Profiling relied on immunoSEQ multiplex PCR, and the TCRdb table lists in-frame clones only, not all of them. Clonal size and the V and J genes are those of that table, whereas D and trimming came from the DNA. Of fewer than 250,000 clones listed, less than 80% are singletons. The sequencing input was peripheral blood. The sequence came from a woman aged 45-65 years with acute or convalescent COVID-19. The J gene is TRBJ1-5, the V gene TRBV4-1, with TRBD1 identical over 8 bases. The DNA of the CDR3 is TGCGCCAGCAGCCAAATTGGGACAGGAGGGGCGAATCAGCCCCAGCATTTT. Translated, it gives CASSQIGTGGANQPQHF.